One and the same sample provided the 31 T cell receptor beta chains below, sequenced in a study of CD8 T cells in Susac syndrome. The authors reverse transcribed about 0.5 to 1 ug RNA with random hexamers. TCRdb fed the immunoSEQ multiplex PCR reads into MiXCR, producing one record per CDR3 protein. There are some 190,000 distinct CDR3 sequences in the sample; 85% to 95% occur only once, and around 0.093% lies in the top ten. The sample taken for sequencing was CD4+ T cells from PBMCs. Receptors originate from a human donor in good health.

This clonotype was seen a single time. This chain uses TRBV3-1 with TRBJ2-2; the D gene is possibly TRBD2 (5 bases). Between the trimmed V and J ends, which lost 8 bases and 4 bases, there was a span of 17 bases. The CDR3 extends over 15 amino acids. Germline V gene sequence: CDR1 LGHDT, CDR2 YNNKEL (reference sequence). CDR3 DNA: TGTGCCAGCCGCCCGCCCGGGGTAGGCACCGGGGAGCTGTTTTTT. Amino acid sequence: CASRPPGVGTGELFF.

The chain links TRBV30 to TRBJ2-3; a weak D match, TRBD1 (6 bases). CDR1 is GTSNPN, CDR2 SVGIG, per germline (reference sequence). The CDR3 spans 14 residues. The V and J ends lost 1 base and 2 bases respectively, with 10 bases between them. CDR3 amino acids: CAWSGQGSTDTQYF. CDR3 coding DNA: TGTGCCTGGAGTGGGCAGGGGTCCACAGATACGCAGTATTTT. Based on the CDR3 plus reference TRBV30 and TRBJ2-3, the full variable domain is SQTIHQWPATLVQPVGSPLSLECTVEGTSNPNLYWYRQAAGRGLQLLFYSVGIGQISSEVPQNLSASRPQDRQFILSSKKLLLSDSGFYLCAWSGQGSTDTQYFGPGTRLTVL.

The rearrangement joins TRBV28 to TRBJ2-1, with D possibly being TRBD1 (6 bases). This CDR3 comprises 13 residues. Germline V gene sequence: CDR1 MDHEN, CDR2 SYDVKM. Between the trimmed V and J ends, which lost 10 bases and 0 bases, there was a span of 10 bases. This chain's CDR3 is CATRGSSYNEQFF. The CDR3 DNA follows: TGTGCCACCAGGGGTAGCTCCTACAATGAGCAGTTCTTC. The full variable domain, completed using reference TRBV28 and TRBJ2-1, is DVKVTQSSRYLVKRTGEKVFLECVQDMDHENMFWYRQDPGLGLRLIYFSYDVKMKEKGDIPEGYSVSREKKERFSLILESASTNQTSMYLCATRGSSYNEQFFGPGTRLTVL.

The chain combines TRBV11-2 with TRBJ2-1; 7 bases map to TRBD1. The CDR3 totals 13 residues. Germline CDR1 reads SGHAT; CDR2 reads FQNNGV. Trimming removed 4 bases from V and 7 bases from J; junction bases left unmatched: 4. CDR3 bases: TGTGCCAGCAGCTCCGGACAGGCAAATGAGCAGTTCTTC. Protein sequence: CASSSGQANEQFF.

As for this clonotype: Sequence at one end of the junction differs from germline and may be a read error. This chain uses TRBV3-1 with TRBJ1-1; D not resolved. The germline gives CDR1 LGHDT, CDR2 YNNKEL (reference sequence). The CDR3 totals 15 residues. The chain's CDR3 is CASRQAATKNTEAFF. The CDR3 nucleotides are TGTGCCAGCAGACAAGCGGCTACAAAGAACACTGAAGCTTTCTTT.

V usage is TRBV28 and J usage is TRBJ2-5; a weak D match, TRBD1 (6 bases). The CDR3 runs to 14 residues. Per germline, CDR1 MDHEN and CDR2 SYDVKM. V gave up 5 bases and J gave up 1 base, with 11 bases separating them. The CDR3 reads CASSQGQPQETQYF. CDR3 nucleotide sequence: TGTGCCAGCAGTCAAGGACAGCCCCAAGAGACCCAGTACTTC.

This chain joins TRBV20-1 and TRBJ2-3; TRBD2 aligns across 9 bases. CDR1 is DFQATT, CDR2 SNEGSKA, per germline (reference sequence). The CDR3 spans 15 residues. Trimming took 5 bases from V and 5 from J; bases not matched to a gene: 11. In nucleotides, the CDR3 is TGCAGTGCTCCGGGACTAGCCTATTCCTTAGATACGCAGTATTTT. This encodes CSAPGLAYSLDTQYF.

The genes are TRBV7-9 and TRBJ1-2; tentatively, D is TRBD1 (5 bases). V was shortened by 8 bases and J by 6 bases, with 16 bases between the two germline ends. CDR1 and CDR2 (germline): SEHNR, FQNEAQ (reference sequence). The CDR3 is 13 residues long. The CDR3 spells CASAPGAANGYTF. DNA for the CDR3: TGTGCCAGCGCCCCCGGGGCCGCGAATGGCTACACCTTC.

The gene calls are TRBV19 and TRBJ2-1; tentatively, D is TRBD2 (6 bases). In germline, CDR1 is LNHDA, CDR2 SQIVND (reference sequence). The CDR3 covers 15 residues. Trimming took 3 bases from V and 10 from J, leaving 19 bases between them. Here the CDR3 reads CASSIPGTPDGEQFF. The CDR3 coding sequence is TGTGCCAGTAGTATCCCCGGGACTCCTGACGGGGAGCAGTTCTTC.

This clonotype was picked up one time. V and J are TRBV5-4 and TRBJ2-5, with a tentative D call TRBD2 (5 bases). V lost 4 bases and J 3 bases, leaving 13 bases between the germline ends. CDR3 length: 14 residues. From germline, CDR1 is SGHNT and CDR2 YYREEE (reference sequence). DNA of the CDR3: TGTGCCAGCAGCCCGGCGGGCCAAAAAGAGACCCAGTACTTC. Its protein product is CASSPAGQKETQYF.

In this sample, this clonotype turned up a few times. This chain links TRBV3-1 with TRBJ2-5, with no clear D. V lost 3 bases and J lost 4, with 6 bases in between. The length of the CDR3 is 12 residues. Germline lookup yields CDR1 LGHDT and CDR2 YNNKEL (reference sequence). CDR3 residues: CASSQLGETQYF. The CDR3 DNA is TGTGCCAGCAGCCAGCTCGGAGAGACCCAGTACTTC.

V gene TRBV12-3 or TRBV12-4 combines with J gene TRBJ2-1, with D perhaps TRBD1 or TRBD2 (5 bases each). CDR3 size: 13 residues. Trimming left V 6 bases short and J 5 bases short, with 11 bases between. CDR3 sequence: CASSRDGDNEQFF. The CDR3 nucleotides are TGTGCCAGCAGCCGGGACGGAGACAATGAGCAGTTCTTC.

The rearrangement joins TRBV5-4 to TRBJ2-6; D uncertain. Trimming stripped 1 base from V and 2 bases from J, with 7 bases between. Germline CDR1 and CDR2: SGHNT and YYREEE (reference sequence). The CDR3 consists of 15 residues. The CDR3 DNA reads as TGTGCCAGCAGCTTGTTCTTAGCTGGGGCCAACGTCCTGACTTTC. Amino acids: CASSLFLAGANVLTF.

V and J are TRBV7-6 and TRBJ2-4; D is perhaps TRBD2 (5 bases). The CDR3 is made up of 13 amino acids. Per germline, CDR1 SGHVS and CDR2 FNYEAQ. Trimming took off 1 base at V and 8 bases at J, with 9 bases between the two ends. CDR3 DNA: TGTGCCAGCAGCTTAGTTAGCGAGGACATTCAGTACTTC. Its translation: CASSLVSEDIQYF.

This chain joins TRBV5-1 and TRBJ2-1; no firm D call. The ends were cut back, 2 bases at V and 7 bases at J, with 19 bases in the middle. CDR1 and CDR2 (germline): SGHRS, YFSETQ. The CDR3 length is 16 residues. CDR3 nucleotides: TGCGCCAGCAGCTTCCAAGCTGCAACCCTATTGAATGAGCAGTTCTTC. Translating gives CASSFQAATLLNEQFF. Complete variable domain (other parts from reference TRBV5-1 and TRBJ2-1): KAGVTQTPRYLIKTRGQQVTLSCSPISGHRSVSWYQQTPGQGLQFLFEYFSETQRNKGNFPGRFSGRQFSNSRSEMNVSTLELGDSALYLCASSFQAATLLNEQFFGPGTRLTVL.

In DNA form, the CDR3 reads TGTGCCACCAAGGGAGGCTTAGAGAGTGAGACCCAGTACTTC. Its protein is CATKGGLESETQYF. The genes are TRBV24-1 and TRBJ2-5; TRBD2 is a possible D gene (6 bases). The CDR3 totals 14 residues. Trimming removed 8 bases at V and 5 bases at J, with 17 bases between. Germline V gene sequence: CDR1 KGHDR, CDR2 SFDVKD.

The V call is TRBV27, the J call TRBJ2-1; possibly TRBD1 or TRBD2 for D (5 bases each). Germline V CDR1 and CDR2: MNHEY, SMNVEV (reference sequence). There are 15 residues in the CDR3. Trimming took off 5 bases at V and 4 bases at J, with 15 bases between the two ends. The CDR3 DNA sequence: TGTGCCAGCAGTCCCGGGACGGAATTGTACAATGAGCAGTTCTTC. Protein: CASSPGTELYNEQFF.

V is TRBV28 and J is TRBJ1-1; D unclear. From germline, CDR1 is MDHEN and CDR2 SYDVKM. The CDR3 has 14 amino acids. The V gene lost 1 base and the J gene lost 0 bases, with 6 bases spanning the gap. CDR3 loop: CASSLSGLNTEAFF. CDR3 nucleotides: TGTGCCAGCAGTTTATCGGGATTGAACACTGAAGCTTTCTTT.

The chain has TRBV24-1 and TRBJ2-1; 10 bases match TRBD1. Germline V gene sequence: CDR1 KGHDR, CDR2 SFDVKD. V trimming: 5 bases; J trimming: 7 bases; junction bases outside the gene matches: 7. The CDR3 is 15 residues long. The CDR3 nucleotides are TGTGCCACCAGTGGTCGACAGGGGGCTACAAATGAGCAGTTCTTC. Its translation is CATSGRQGATNEQFF.

This rearrangement joins TRBV15 to TRBJ1-2; D is undetermined. Per the germline V gene, CDR1 is LNHNV and CDR2 is YYDKDF (reference sequence). The CDR3 has 16 residues. The V and J ends lost 3 bases and 8 bases respectively, with 22 bases between them. The CDR3 loop is CATSRGRTGPHGGYTF. CDR3 bases: TGTGCCACCAGCAGGGGAAGAACCGGGCCCCACGGAGGCTACACCTTC.

The rearrangement joins TRBV29-1 to TRBJ2-7; possibly TRBD1 for D (6 bases). Looked up from germline, CDR1 is SQVTM and CDR2 is ANQGSEA. The CDR3 has 14 amino acids. V dropped 4 bases and J dropped 2 bases, with 15 bases sitting between them. The CDR3 nucleotides are TGCAGCGTTGCAGGTGGCAGGGGAACCTACGAGCAGTACTTC. This codes for CSVAGGRGTYEQYF.

The gene calls are TRBV3-1 and TRBJ2-2; a weak D match, TRBD1 (6 bases). V was clipped by 1 base and J by 6 bases, with 9 bases between them. The CDR3 contains 14 residues. CDR1 LGHDT and CDR2 YNNKEL come from the germline V gene (reference sequence). Here the CDR3 DNA reads TGTGCCAGCAGCCAAGTAACAGGGCCCGGGGAGCTGTTTTTT. Amino acids: CASSQVTGPGELFF.

V gene TRBV7-9 combines with J gene TRBJ2-7; 7 nucleotides line up with TRBD1. The V and J ends lost 5 bases and 5 bases, in that order; junction bases with no gene match: 6. The CDR3 totals 13 residues. The germline V gene encodes CDR1 SEHNR and CDR2 FQNEAQ (reference sequence). The CDR3 region has the DNA TGTGCCAGCAGCAGGGACAGCCGGCACGAGCAGTACGTC. It specifies CASSRDSRHEQYV.

The chain recombines TRBV28 with TRBJ1-5; the D is unclear. The CDR3 loop spans 11 amino acids. With 11 bases removed from V and 3 bases from J, the gap between germline ends came to 8 bases. Germline V lookup: CDR1 MDHEN, CDR2 SYDVKM. This CDR3 is CAGGTNQPQHF. The CDR3, as DNA: TGTGCCGGCGGAACCAATCAGCCCCAGCATTTT.

V and J are TRBV14 and TRBJ2-1; D uncertain. V lost 0 bases and J 10 bases, leaving 16 bases between the germline ends. Per germline, CDR1 SGHDN and CDR2 FVKESK. This CDR3 has 15 amino acids. For the CDR3, the DNA is TGTGCCAGCAGCCAAGACCGCGGTCTAATCGGAGAGCAGTTCTTC. Protein product: CASSQDRGLIGEQFF.

This chain connects TRBV24-1 to TRBJ1-1; TRBD1 agrees at 10 bases. Germline V gene data show CDR1 as KGHDR and CDR2 as SFDVKD. Trimming took 12 bases from V and 2 from J; bases not matched to a gene: 23. The CDR3 totals 19 residues. CDR3 DNA: TGTGCCGTCCGCGGGGGCTCCCGGGACAGGGGAAGGGGAAACACTGAAGCTTTCTTT. The encoded protein is CAVRGGSRDRGRGNTEAFF.

The rearrangement links TRBV24-1 to TRBJ2-1, with TRBD2 matching over 13 bases. V gave up 4 bases and J gave up 2 bases; unmatched junction bases: 7. From germline, CDR1 is KGHDR and CDR2 SFDVKD. This CDR3 contains 18 residues. The CDR3 sequence is CATSDPRLAGGPYNEQFF. The CDR3, as DNA: TGTGCCACCAGTGACCCTAGACTAGCGGGAGGCCCCTACAATGAGCAGTTCTTC.

The chain combines TRBV28 with TRBJ1-2; 7 nucleotides agree with TRBD1. The CDR3 sequence is 15 residues long. Germline V gene lookup returns CDR1 MDHEN and CDR2 SYDVKM. Losses at the gene ends were 6 bases for V and 4 bases for J; bases not matched to a gene: 11. DNA of the CDR3: TGTGCCAGCAGCCAGGGGGACATCCCGAGCTATGGCTACACCTTC. It encodes CASSQGDIPSYGYTF.

The chain recombines TRBV19 with TRBJ1-1; perhaps TRBD1 as D (5 bases). The germline gives CDR1 LNHDA, CDR2 SQIVND (reference sequence). The CDR3 covers 17 residues. The ends were cut back, 6 bases at V and 3 bases at J, with 23 bases in the middle. The CDR3 reads CASRIRAGGGSYTEAFF. CDR3 DNA: TGTGCCAGTAGGATCCGGGCAGGCGGGGGGTCCTACACTGAAGCTTTCTTT.

The chain carries TRBV15 and TRBJ1-3; 8 bases agree with TRBD1. Per the germline V gene, CDR1 is LNHNV and CDR2 is YYDKDF (reference sequence). V shed 0 bases and J 3 bases; nucleotides not matched to a gene: 1. The CDR3 runs 15 residues. The CDR3 DNA reads TGTGCCACCAGCAGAGAGGGACAGGTTGGAAACACCATATATTTT. Translation gives CATSREGQVGNTIYF.

The chain couples TRBV5-4 to TRBJ2-7; the D gene is possibly TRBD2 (5 bases). Germline values: CDR1 SGHNT, CDR2 YYREEE (reference sequence). The ends were cut back, 0 bases at V and 3 bases at J, with 10 bases in the middle. The CDR3 runs 14 residues. The CDR3 DNA reads as TGTGCCAGCAGCTTGGACCCGGGAAACTACGAGCAGTACGTC. Protein: CASSLDPGNYEQYV.